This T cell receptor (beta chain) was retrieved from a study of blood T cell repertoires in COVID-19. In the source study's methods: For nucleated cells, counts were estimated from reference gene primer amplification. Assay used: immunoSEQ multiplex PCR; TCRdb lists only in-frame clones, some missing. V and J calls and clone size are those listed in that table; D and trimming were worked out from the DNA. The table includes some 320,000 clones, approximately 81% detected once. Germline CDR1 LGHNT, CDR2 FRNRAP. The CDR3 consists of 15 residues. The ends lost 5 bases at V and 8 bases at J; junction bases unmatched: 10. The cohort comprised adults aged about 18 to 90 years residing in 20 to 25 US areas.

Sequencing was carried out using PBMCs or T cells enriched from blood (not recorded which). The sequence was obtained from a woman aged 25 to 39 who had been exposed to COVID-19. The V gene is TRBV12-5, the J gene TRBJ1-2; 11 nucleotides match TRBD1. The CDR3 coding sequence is TGTGCTAGTGGTGCTCCATTGGGACAGGGGGAGGGCTACACCTTC. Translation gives CASGAPLGQGEGYTF.